These 17 T cell receptor beta chains originate from one sample sequenced in a study of identical twins. MiXCR, run by TCRdb on the 5' RACE reads, gives a single entry per CDR3 protein. Here the sample spans about 920,000 distinct CDR3 sequences, about 12% being singletons. These data were also reused for a study on yellow fever vaccine responses in identical twins.

Specimen: PBMCs. The receptors derive from a woman in her late teens or twenties in good health.

This clonotype has just a few counts. Written as DNA, the CDR3 is TGTGCCAGCAGTCTCTTCACCGTCTTATCGGGGACTCGACCGAACACCGGGGAGCTGTTTTTT. This encodes CASSLFTVLSGTRPNTGELFF. The rearrangement links TRBV11-2 to TRBJ2-2; TRBD2 might be the D (6 bases). The CDR3 totals 21 residues. V lost 6 bases to trimming and J lost 0 bases, with 29 bases between them. Looked up from germline, CDR1 is SGHAT and CDR2 is FQNNGV.

The rearrangement joins TRBV10-1 to TRBJ2-3; D gene unclear. The CDR3 has 13 residues. The germline CDR1 and CDR2 sequences are WNHNN and SYGVQD (reference sequence). V lost 3 bases and J 8 bases, leaving 12 bases between the germline ends. CDR3 region: CASSDMAKGTQYF. The CDR3 region has the DNA TGCGCCAGCAGTGATATGGCGAAGGGTACGCAGTATTTT.

The sample holds many counts of this clonotype. This chain connects TRBV29-1 to TRBJ2-7; D may be TRBD2 (5 bases). The V end lost 5 bases, the J end lost 2 bases, and 10 bases lay between the germline ends. CDR1 SQVTM and CDR2 ANQGSEA come from the germline V gene. This CDR3 contains 12 residues. CDR3 protein: CSVSGWTYEQYF. CDR3 coding DNA: TGCAGCGTTTCGGGGTGGACCTACGAGCAGTACTTC.

In this sample, this clonotype turned up many times. The chain has TRBV29-1 and TRBJ2-1, with TRBD1 as a possible D gene (6 bases). This CDR3 contains 13 residues. Looked up from germline, CDR1 is SQVTM and CDR2 is ANQGSEA. V was trimmed by 4 bases and J by 3 bases, leaving 10 bases between them. The chain's CDR3 is CSVGGGDYNEQFF. CDR3 coding DNA: TGCAGCGTTGGTGGGGGCGACTACAATGAGCAGTTCTTC.

The chain couples TRBV10-3 to TRBJ1-2; TRBD1 is a possible D gene (5 bases). Germline lookup yields CDR1 ENHRY and CDR2 SYGVKD. The V gene lost 5 bases and the J gene lost 4 bases, with 8 bases spanning the gap. The CDR3 is 12 residues long. The CDR3 here is CAISLGGYGYTF. The CDR3 coding sequence is TGTGCCATCAGTCTGGGGGGCTATGGCTACACCTTC.

This chain joins TRBV10-3 and TRBJ2-3, with no clear D. The V gene's germline CDR1 is ENHRY and CDR2 SYGVKD. This CDR3 spans 11 amino acids. V lost 9 bases and J 5 bases, leaving 9 bases between the germline ends. CDR3 residues: CAIRWGDTQYF. CDR3 coding DNA: TGTGCCATTCGGTGGGGAGATACGCAGTATTTT.

The chain employs TRBV6-1 and TRBJ2-3; 16 bases line up with TRBD2. There are 18 residues in the CDR3. Germline CDR1 is MNHNS and CDR2 is SASEGT. Unmatched junction bases numbered 9, after V lost 7 bases and J lost 2 bases. The DNA for the CDR3 is TGTGCCAGCACAACTCCGGGACTAGCGGGAGGGCCCACAGATACGCAGTATTTT. Encoded protein: CASTTPGLAGGPTDTQYF.

This clonotype was observed many times. The chain links TRBV20-1 to TRBJ1-5, with D perhaps TRBD1 (5 bases). CDR1 and CDR2 from the germline V gene are DFQATT and SNEGSKA (reference sequence). The CDR3 contains 15 residues. V shed 5 bases and J shed 0 bases, with 14 bases lying between them. The chain's CDR3 is CSAEATTGSNQPQHF. The CDR3 nucleotides are TGCAGTGCTGAAGCTACCACAGGTAGCAATCAGCCCCAGCATTTT.

The rearrangement links TRBV2 to TRBJ2-3, with D possibly TRBD2 on 5 matching bases. Deletions cut 4 bases from V and 1 base from J, with 9 bases between. Germline CDR1 reads SNHLY; CDR2 reads FYNNEI. This CDR3 comprises 14 residues. The CDR3 spells CASSGSAGTDTQYF. DNA of the CDR3: TGTGCCAGCAGTGGGTCAGCGGGCACAGATACGCAGTATTTT.

This clonotype was counted at least ten times. This sequence joins TRBV20-1 and TRBJ2-7; D is unresolved. The CDR3 length is 12 residues. Germline CDR1 is DFQATT and CDR2 is SNEGSKA (reference sequence). Trimming took off 6 bases at V and 4 bases at J, with 13 bases between the two ends. The chain's CDR3 is CSARVGGYEQYV. The CDR3 DNA sequence: TGCAGTGCCCGGGTTGGCGGATACGAGCAGTACGTC.

This clonotype was seen a few times. This sequence joins TRBV28 and TRBJ1-1; D is uncertain. Trimming took 6 bases from V and 1 from J, leaving 9 bases between them. The CDR3 has 13 amino acids. Germline V gives CDR1 MDHEN, CDR2 SYDVKM. CDR3 residues: CASRFLRNTEAFF. The CDR3 nucleotides read TGTGCCAGCAGGTTTCTGCGGAACACTGAAGCTTTCTTT.

The chain links TRBV3-1 to TRBJ1-6, with a tentative D call TRBD1 (5 bases). Between the trimmed V and J ends, which lost 5 bases and 6 bases, there was a span of 17 bases. CDR3 length: 16 amino acids. CDR1 is LGHDT, CDR2 YNNKEL, per germline (reference sequence). CDR3 nucleotide sequence: TGTGCCAGCAGCGAAAGATCGGGGGTGCTTAATTCACCCCTCCACTTT. Translated, it gives CASSERSGVLNSPLHF.

V gene TRBV27 combines with J gene TRBJ2-2; 9 bases map to TRBD1. From germline, CDR1 is MNHEY and CDR2 SMNVEV (reference sequence). V was clipped by 3 bases and J by 3 bases; unmatched bases: 8. CDR3 length: 17 residues. CDR3 residues: CASSLFGTGWDTGELFF. Here the CDR3 DNA reads TGTGCCAGCAGTTTGTTTGGGACAGGGTGGGACACCGGGGAGCTGTTTTTT.

The V call is TRBV13, the J call TRBJ1-6, with 8 bases fitting TRBD1. CDR1 is PRHDT and CDR2 is FYEKMQ in the germline V gene (reference sequence). The CDR3 runs 14 residues. With V trimmed by 5 bases and J by 10 bases, 7 bases remained unmatched. CDR3 region: CASSSSGGGSPLHF. In DNA form, the CDR3 reads TGTGCCAGCAGCAGTTCAGGGGGCGGGTCACCCCTCCACTTT.

This rearrangement joins TRBV7-2 to TRBJ2-2; 8 nucleotides line up with TRBD2. The CDR3 extends over 15 amino acids. Germline assignment: CDR1 SGHTA and CDR2 FQGNSA. With 5 bases clipped from V and 6 bases from J, the junction kept 8 bases outside the gene matches. The CDR3 sequence is CASSLSGSTSGELFF. The CDR3, as DNA: TGTGCCAGCAGCCTAAGCGGGAGTACGTCCGGGGAGCTGTTTTTT.

This clonotype came up many times. One end of the junction fails to match germline, which may point to a read error. The chain uses TRBV24-1 and TRBJ2-5; 7 bases line up with TRBD1. Germline loops: CDR1 KGHDR, CDR2 SFDVKD. The length of the CDR3 is 16 residues. CDR3 loop: CATSDSTGTVREAQYF. DNA for the CDR3: TGTGCCACCAGTGACTCCACCGGGACAGTAAGAGAGGCCCAGTACTTC.

This clonotype was seen a handful of times. The J gene is TRBJ2-1, the V gene TRBV24-1; TRBD2 aligns across 7 bases. The CDR3 has 17 residues. CDR1 KGHDR and CDR2 SFDVKD come from the germline V gene. Unmatched junction bases numbered 9, after V lost 0 bases and J lost 5 bases. In DNA form, the CDR3 reads TGTGCCACCAGTGATTTGCCGGGCGGGAGCCGCCACAATGAGCAGTTCTTC. Protein sequence: CATSDLPGGSRHNEQFF.